This paragraph reports one TCR beta chain. What it binds is not known. This record belongs to a study of cytomegalovirus exposure and HLA in healthy donors. PCR amplification relied on 60 Vbeta primers (plus 13 Jbeta primers). TCRdb's table, derived via immunoSEQ multiplex PCR, lists solely in-frame clones and lacks some. Here the sample table reports over 100,000 clones. Points from the study as a whole: According to the study, 180 or so TCR beta chains were cytomegalovirus-associated.

Donors in the study were healthy people who gave bone marrow. The clonotype was recovered from a woman between 40 and 50 years old in good health and CMV-seropositive. Sequencing was performed on PBMCs.

DNA for the CDR3: TGTGCCAGCTCCCTCAGCGTTTTAAGCACAGATACGCAGTATTTT. Amino acids: CASSLSVLSTDTQYF. The chain combines TRBV18 with TRBJ2-3; D is ambiguous. Per the germline V gene, CDR1 is KGHSH and CDR2 is LQKENI. V lost 6 bases and J lost 0, with 13 bases in between. The CDR3 covers 15 residues.